This TCR beta chain derives from a study of blood T cells in healthy people across ages. General study points: Diversity figures based on one million T cells were deemed too low. Age showed a roughly linear inverse relationship with TCR beta diversity per million T cells.

The second PCR ran roughly 6 to 11 cycles with a sample-barcoded 5' primer and J-beta primers. From the 5' RACE reads, TCRdb called clonotypes with MiXCR, one entry per CDR3 protein. This sample carries nearly 800,000 distinct CDR3 sequences, roughly three fifths of them seen once, and the ten largest clones take about 26%. V lost 7 bases, J lost 5 bases, and 11 bases stayed unmatched. CDR3 length equals 14 residues. Germline CDR1 SQVTM, CDR2 ANQGSEA. Remarks on this clonotype: Its antigen is unknown.

The TCR sequence derives from a man aged 35 to 55 in good health. The chain combines TRBV29-1 with TRBJ1-2; TRBD1 matches 9 bases. The sample taken for sequencing was blood. CDR3 DNA: TGCAGCGCCCGCCGGGACAGGGAGAGTTATGGCTACACCTTC. Protein: CSARRDRESYGYTF.